The 29 T cell receptor beta chains given below trace back to one sample, sequenced in a study of cytomegalovirus exposure and HLA in healthy donors. PCR amplification relied on 60 Vbeta primers (plus 13 Jbeta primers). TCRdb's table, derived via immunoSEQ multiplex PCR, lists solely in-frame clones and lacks some. The table lists 85,000 to 130,000 clones, around four fifths of them singletons. Sequenced sample: PBMCs. Receptors originate from a woman between 35 and 50 years old in good health and CMV-seronegative.

This clone is deemed medium-sized (0.01 to 0.1%). The chain joins TRBV6-4 to TRBJ2-6, with D maybe TRBD2 (6 bases). Germline-derived CDR1 and CDR2 are MRHNA and SNTAGT. V shed 0 bases and J shed 2 bases, with 8 bases lying between them. This CDR3 has 16 amino acids. CDR3 DNA: TGTGCCAGCAGTGACTCTGGAGGGGCTGGGGCCAACGTCCTGACTTTC. Encoded protein: CASSDSGGAGANVLTF.

This clone has just one count. V and J are TRBV11-1 and TRBJ2-7; D possibly corresponds to TRBD2 (5 bases). Germline CDR1 and CDR2: SGHAT and FQDESV (reference sequence). V gave up 4 bases and J gave up 1 base, with 11 bases separating them. The CDR3 is 14 amino acids. The CDR3 spells CASSSTRVSYEQYF. The CDR3 DNA sequence: TGTGCCAGCAGCTCGACGCGGGTTTCCTACGAGCAGTACTTC.

For the CDR3, the DNA is TGTGCCAGTAGTCCCGGGACTCCAATTAGCTCCTACGAGCAGTTCTTC. Its protein product is CASSPGTPISSYEQFF. The genes are TRBV19 and TRBJ2-7, with D possibly being TRBD2 (6 bases). The last part of the DNA fits TRBJ2-1 better; the J call may be wrong. This CDR3 spans 16 amino acids. Germline lookup yields CDR1 LNHDA and CDR2 SQIVND (reference sequence).

This chain links TRBV28 with TRBJ1-6; TRBD1 agrees at 8 bases. Per germline, CDR1 MDHEN and CDR2 SYDVKM. After removal of 5 bases from V and 8 bases from J, the junction contained 8 bases not matched to a gene. This CDR3 spans 15 amino acids. The CDR3 loop reads CASSHRGLLDSPLHF. In nucleotides, the CDR3 is TGTGCCAGCAGTCACAGGGGGTTATTGGATTCACCCCTCCACTTT.

The gene calls are TRBV4-1 and TRBJ2-1; TRBD2 agrees at 7 bases. The germline V gene encodes CDR1 MGHRA and CDR2 YSYEKL. V lost 4 bases to trimming and J lost 11 bases; unmatched junction nucleotides: 8. The CDR3 runs to 13 residues. The CDR3: CASSLVSGSQQFF. CDR3 in DNA: TGCGCCAGCAGCCTAGTTAGCGGGTCCCAGCAGTTCTTC.

CDR3 amino acids: CASSQANTQYF. DNA of the CDR3: TGTGCCAGCAGCCAGGCGAATACGCAGTATTTT. This rearrangement joins TRBV11-2 to TRBJ2-3, with D hard to call. Germline V lookup: CDR1 SGHAT, CDR2 FQNNGV. Deletions cut 5 bases from V and 7 bases from J, with 7 bases between. The CDR3 consists of 11 residues.

This clone was found a few times. The chain links TRBV5-6 to TRBJ1-2, with a possible D match to TRBD1 (6 bases). The germline V gene encodes CDR1 SGHDT and CDR2 YYEEEE. This CDR3 has 17 amino acids. Deletions cut 5 bases from V and 3 bases from J, with 23 bases between. This chain's CDR3 is CASRGPGTRKGYYGYTF. In nucleotides, the CDR3 is TGTGCCAGCAGGGGCCCCGGGACACGCAAGGGGTACTATGGCTACACCTTC.

V is TRBV6-5 and J is TRBJ2-7, with 9 bases lining up with TRBD1. The CDR3 runs 15 residues. The germline V gene encodes CDR1 MNHEY and CDR2 SVGAGI. V shed 6 bases and J 2 bases; nucleotides not matched to a gene: 8. The CDR3 here is CASSSTGTGTYEQYF. CDR3 in DNA: TGTGCCAGCAGCTCTACCGGGACAGGGACCTACGAGCAGTACTTC.

The J gene is TRBJ2-5, the V gene TRBV15; perhaps TRBD2 as D (5 bases). This CDR3 has 15 residues. Germline V gene sequence: CDR1 LNHNV, CDR2 YYDKDF (reference sequence). Trimming stripped 1 base from V and 5 bases from J, with 14 bases between. CDR3 amino acids: CATSRAVAPQETQYF. The CDR3 coding sequence is TGTGCCACCAGCAGAGCAGTAGCGCCCCAGGAGACCCAGTACTTC.

This clone has only one observation. The chain joins TRBV6-6 to TRBJ2-5; tentative D call: TRBD2 (5 bases). The length of the CDR3 is 15 residues. Trimming took 2 bases from V and 1 from J, leaving 11 bases between them. The germline gives CDR1 MNHNY, CDR2 SVGAGI (reference sequence). CDR3 loop: CASSYPGIFQETQYF. The CDR3 DNA is TGTGCCAGCAGTTACCCCGGGATCTTCCAAGAGACCCAGTACTTC.

J is TRBJ2-1 and V is TRBV2; 8 positions match TRBD2. V lost 7 bases to trimming and J lost 9 bases; unmatched junction nucleotides: 11. This CDR3 has 14 amino acids. Germline loops: CDR1 SNHLY, CDR2 FYNNEI. CDR3 in DNA: TGTGCCAGCAAGGAGACTAGCGCGTCAATTGAGCAGTTCTTC. This gives the protein CASKETSASIEQFF.

The V call is TRBV6-5, the J call TRBJ2-5, with D possibly TRBD2 on 5 matching bases. The DNA end lines up better with TRBJ2-7; the J call may be wrong. The germline V gene encodes CDR1 MNHEY and CDR2 SVGAGI. CDR3 length: 13 amino acids. This chain's CDR3 is CASSAGLTYEQYF. The CDR3 DNA follows: TGTGCCAGCTCTGCGGGCCTGACCTACGAGCAGTACTTC.

This clone was detected once. V gene TRBV11-2 combines with J gene TRBJ1-6; 8 bases line up with TRBD1. The CDR3 runs 14 residues. Germline lookup yields CDR1 SGHAT and CDR2 FQNNGV. V trimming: 5 bases; J trimming: 9 bases; junction bases outside the gene matches: 6. The CDR3 DNA reads as TGTGCCAGCAGCCCGCAGGGGGCAGGTTCACCCCTCCACTTT. This translates into CASSPQGAGSPLHF.

J is TRBJ1-6 and V is TRBV4-3; 11 bases are shared with TRBD1. The CDR3 consists of 15 residues. V lost 4 bases and J lost 9; bases outside the gene matches: 5. Germline lookup yields CDR1 LGHNA and CDR2 YSLEER. CDR3 protein: CASSRGQGAPSPLHF. The CDR3 coding sequence is TGCGCCAGCAGCCGAGGACAGGGGGCGCCTTCACCCCTCCACTTT.

The chain uses TRBV7-3 and TRBJ1-1, with D tentatively TRBD1 (6 bases). In germline, CDR1 is SGHTA, CDR2 FQGTGA. V lost 5 bases and J 10 bases, leaving 17 bases between the germline ends. This CDR3 region has 13 residues. The CDR3 DNA is TGTGCCAGCAGCGCCCAAGGTGGACAGAGAGCTTTCTTT. Its protein is CASSAQGGQRAFF.

The rearrangement uses TRBV6-5 and TRBJ1-4; 7 positions match TRBD1. V shed 6 bases, J shed 4 bases, and the junction held 5 bases outside the gene matches. Germline CDR1 is MNHEY and CDR2 is SVGAGI. The CDR3 runs 14 residues. CDR3 DNA: TGTGCCAGCAGCCCGGACAGGCTTAATGAAAAACTGTTTTTT. Amino acids: CASSPDRLNEKLFF.

For this clone: At one boundary the junction diverges from the germline segment, which might be a read error. The genes are TRBV7-7 and TRBJ2-1; D may be TRBD2 (5 bases). The CDR3 spans 13 residues. Germline assignment: CDR1 SSHAT and CDR2 FNYEAQ (reference sequence). CDR3 residues: CASSLRGSNEQFF. CDR3 DNA sequence: TGTGCTAGCAGCTTACGGGGAAGCAATGAGCAGTTCTTC.

This chain joins TRBV25-1 and TRBJ2-7; the match to TRBD1 covers 9 bases. J lost 3 bases, V lost 3 bases, and 6 bases had no gene match. CDR1 is MGHDK and CDR2 is SYGVNS in the germline V gene. This CDR3 contains 15 residues. The CDR3 loop is CASSDRGTGSYEQYF. The CDR3 region has the DNA TGTGCCAGCAGTGATAGAGGGACAGGGAGCTACGAGCAGTACTTC.

The chain uses TRBV6-6 and TRBJ2-2; D is unresolved. V was cut by 0 bases and J by 7 bases, with 12 bases left in between. Germline CDR1 is MNHNY and CDR2 is SVGAGI (reference sequence). CDR3 size: 15 residues. This CDR3 reads CASSYSMPTGGELFF. CDR3 nucleotide sequence: TGTGCCAGCAGTTACTCGATGCCAACTGGCGGGGAGCTGTTTTTT.

The chain is built from TRBV7-6 and TRBJ2-3; D call uncertain. V was pared by 4 bases and J by 2 bases, with 10 bases between. Germline V gene data show CDR1 as SGHVS and CDR2 as FNYEAQ. The CDR3 consists of 14 residues. The CDR3 here is CASSSAGSTDTQYF. CDR3 coding DNA: TGTGCCAGCAGCTCCGCCGGTTCCACAGATACGCAGTATTTT.

The chain recombines TRBV7-9 with TRBJ2-3; 9 nucleotides line up with TRBD1. Germline assignment: CDR1 SEHNR and CDR2 FQNEAQ (reference sequence). V gave up 6 bases and J gave up 4 bases; unmatched junction bases: 5. The CDR3 runs 14 residues. CDR3 nucleotide sequence: TGTGCCAGCAGGAGACAGGGGGGTCCAGATACGCAGTATTTT. Encoded protein: CASRRQGGPDTQYF.

In DNA form, the CDR3 reads TGTGCCAGCAGCCCTCCCGTAGCGGGATACAATGAGCAGTTCTTC. It yields the protein CASSPPVAGYNEQFF. The chain is built from TRBV7-9 and TRBJ2-1, with 8 nucleotides matching TRBD2. Trimming cost V 5 bases and J 4 bases; bases outside gene matches: 7. From germline, CDR1 is SEHNR and CDR2 FQNEAQ (reference sequence). This CDR3 contains 15 residues.

This sequence joins TRBV4-3 and TRBJ2-5, with 9 positions matching TRBD2. The CDR3 is made up of 16 amino acids. Germline CDR1 and CDR2: LGHNA and YSLEER. Germline trimming cut 1 base from V and 1 base from J; bases unmatched to any gene: 4. The CDR3 is CASSQGTSVFQETQYF. The CDR3 region has the DNA TGCGCCAGCAGCCAAGGGACTAGCGTCTTCCAAGAGACCCAGTACTTC.

In the case of this clone: The junction departs from germline at one end; a sequencing error may be responsible. This chain joins TRBV7-9 and TRBJ2-7; D gene uncertain. The germline V gene has CDR1 SEHNR and CDR2 FQNEAQ (reference sequence). The CDR3 contains 11 residues. The CDR3 reads CSSSPGDEQYF. The CDR3 DNA reads TGTTCCAGCAGCCCCGGAGACGAGCAGTACTTC.

V is TRBV5-4 and J is TRBJ2-2; 7 bases are shared with TRBD1. CDR1 SGHNT and CDR2 YYREEE come from the germline V gene (reference sequence). V lost 1 base, J lost 6 bases, and 9 bases stayed unmatched. There are 16 residues in the CDR3. The CDR3 sequence is CASSLPTGQRAGELFF. The CDR3 nucleotides are TGTGCCAGCAGCTTGCCGACAGGGCAAAGAGCCGGGGAGCTGTTTTTT.

This clone was counted a few times. V gene TRBV2 combines with J gene TRBJ2-3; TRBD2 matches 12 bases. The CDR3 contains 17 residues. The V gene's germline CDR1 is SNHLY and CDR2 FYNNEI. V trimming: 5 bases; J trimming: 4 bases; junction bases outside the gene matches: 10. This CDR3 is CASSKPGLAGSPDTQYF. The DNA of the CDR3 is TGTGCCAGCAGTAAACCTGGACTAGCGGGATCGCCAGATACGCAGTATTTT.

The rearrangement joins TRBV11-2 to TRBJ2-7; tentatively, D is TRBD1 (5 bases). The CDR3 loop spans 14 amino acids. Germline-derived CDR1 and CDR2 are SGHAT and FQNNGV. V was trimmed by 5 bases and J by 4 bases, leaving 15 bases between them. CDR3 sequence reads: CASSVRDSIYEQYF. As DNA, the CDR3 is TGTGCCAGCAGCGTCCGAGACAGCATTTACGAGCAGTACTTC.

V usage is TRBV6-1 and J usage is TRBJ2-7, with TRBD1 matching over 7 bases. Germline CDR1 and CDR2: MNHNS and SASEGT. The CDR3 runs to 12 residues. V dropped 7 bases and J dropped 7; count of bases not matched to a gene: 7. The CDR3 bases are TGTGCCAGCACATCGACAGGGCGTGAGCAGTACGTC. Translated, it gives CASTSTGREQYV.

This CDR3 reads CSVELGITLFGTGNYEQYF. The CDR3, as DNA: TGCAGCGTTGAATTAGGGATTACCCTTTTCGGGACAGGGAATTACGAGCAGTACTTC. The J gene is TRBJ2-7, the V gene TRBV29-1; TRBD1 agrees at 9 bases. CDR1 is SQVTM, CDR2 ANQGSEA, per germline. V dropped 2 bases and J dropped 4; count of bases not matched to a gene: 21. This CDR3 is built from 19 residues.